This T cell receptor beta chain was observed in a study of control samples from healthy donors and cancer patients. The germline V gene has CDR1 SGHRS and CDR2 YFSETQ. The V and J ends lost 4 bases and 4 bases, in that order; junction bases with no gene match: 6. This CDR3 has 14 residues. In its sample, this clone was seen once. Data came from immunoSEQ multiplex PCR; TCRdb stores just in-frame clones and leaves some out. The sample gives about 130,000 clones, around 92% of which show up once; 2% to 2.5% is in the top ten. The TCR sequence derives from a woman in her forties or fifties in good health. The genes are TRBV5-1 and TRBJ2-5; 8 bases line up with TRBD1. Sequencing was done on a sample of blood. The CDR3: CASSPGQGRETQYF. DNA of the CDR3: TGCGCCAGCAGCCCTGGACAGGGCCGAGAGACCCAGTACTTC.